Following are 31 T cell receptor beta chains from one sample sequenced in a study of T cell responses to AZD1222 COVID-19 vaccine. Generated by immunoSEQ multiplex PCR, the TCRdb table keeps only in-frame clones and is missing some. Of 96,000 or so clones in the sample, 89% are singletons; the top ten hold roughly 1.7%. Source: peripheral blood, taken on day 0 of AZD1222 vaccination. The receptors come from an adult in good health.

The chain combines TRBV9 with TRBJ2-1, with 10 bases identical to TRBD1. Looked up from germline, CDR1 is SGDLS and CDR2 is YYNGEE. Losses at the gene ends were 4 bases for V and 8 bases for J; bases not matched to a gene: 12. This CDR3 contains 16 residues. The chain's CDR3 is CASSYDPGQGWDEQFF. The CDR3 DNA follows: TGTGCCAGCAGCTATGACCCGGGACAGGGGTGGGATGAGCAGTTCTTC. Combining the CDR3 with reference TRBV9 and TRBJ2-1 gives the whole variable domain DSGVTQTPKHLITATGQRVTLRCSPRSGDLSVYWYQQSLDQGLQFLIQYYNGEERAKGNILERFSAQQFPDLHSELNLSSLELGDSALYFCASSYDPGQGWDEQFFGPGTRLTVL.

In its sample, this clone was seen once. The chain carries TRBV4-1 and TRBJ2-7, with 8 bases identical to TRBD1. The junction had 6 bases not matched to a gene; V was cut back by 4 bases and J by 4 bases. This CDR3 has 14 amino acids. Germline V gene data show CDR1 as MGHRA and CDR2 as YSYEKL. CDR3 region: CASSPRDRPYEQYF. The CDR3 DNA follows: TGCGCCAGCAGCCCAAGGGACAGGCCTTACGAGCAGTACTTC.

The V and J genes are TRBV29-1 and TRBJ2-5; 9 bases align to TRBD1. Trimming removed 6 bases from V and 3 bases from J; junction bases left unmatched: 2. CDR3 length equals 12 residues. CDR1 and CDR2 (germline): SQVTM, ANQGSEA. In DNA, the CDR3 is TGCAGCGTACGGACAGGGGAAGAGACCCAGTACTTC. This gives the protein CSVRTGEETQYF.

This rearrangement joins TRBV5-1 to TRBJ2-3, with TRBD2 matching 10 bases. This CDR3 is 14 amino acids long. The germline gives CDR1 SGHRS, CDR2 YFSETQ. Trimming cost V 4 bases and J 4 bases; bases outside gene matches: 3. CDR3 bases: TGCGCCAGCAGCCCGGGACTAGCGTCAGATACGCAGTATTTT. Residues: CASSPGLASDTQYF.

The CDR3 protein is CSATDSGGTGTDTQYF. In nucleotides, the CDR3 is TGCAGTGCTACTGATAGCGGGGGGACTGGCACAGATACGCAGTATTTT. The V call is TRBV20-1, the J call TRBJ2-3; 10 bases line up with TRBD2. The germline gives CDR1 DFQATT, CDR2 SNEGSKA (reference sequence). This CDR3 has 16 residues. V shed 4 bases and J 1 base; nucleotides not matched to a gene: 8.

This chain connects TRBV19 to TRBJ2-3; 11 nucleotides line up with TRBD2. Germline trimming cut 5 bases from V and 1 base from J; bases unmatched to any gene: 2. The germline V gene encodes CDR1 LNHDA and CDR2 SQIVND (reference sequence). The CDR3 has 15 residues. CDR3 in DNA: TGTGCCAGTAGTCGGGGACTAGCGGGCACAGATACGCAGTATTTT. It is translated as CASSRGLAGTDTQYF. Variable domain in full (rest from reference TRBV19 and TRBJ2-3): DGGITQSPKYLFRKEGQNVTLSCEQNLNHDAMYWYRQDPGQGLRLIYYSQIVNDFQKGDIAEGYSVSREKKESFPLTVTSAQKNPTAFYLCASSRGLAGTDTQYFGPGTRLTVL.

CDR3 bases: TGCGCCAGCAGCTTGGTATTTGAGGGCAATGAGCAGTTCTTC. Amino acids: CASSLVFEGNEQFF. The chain recombines TRBV5-1 with TRBJ2-1; a possible D gene is TRBD2 (5 bases). The V gene lost 0 bases and the J gene lost 6 bases, with 10 bases spanning the gap. The CDR3 consists of 14 residues. Looked up from germline, CDR1 is SGHRS and CDR2 is YFSETQ.

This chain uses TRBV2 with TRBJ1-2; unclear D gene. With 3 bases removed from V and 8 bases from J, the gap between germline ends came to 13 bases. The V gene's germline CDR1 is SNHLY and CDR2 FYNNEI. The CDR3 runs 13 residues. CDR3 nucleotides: TGTGCCAGCAGTGAGTCTGGAACTGGCGGCTACACCTTC. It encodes CASSESGTGGYTF.

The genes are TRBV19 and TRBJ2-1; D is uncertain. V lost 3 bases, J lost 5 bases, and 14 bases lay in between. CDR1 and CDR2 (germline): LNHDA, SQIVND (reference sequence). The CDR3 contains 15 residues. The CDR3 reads CASSINPEPHNEQFF. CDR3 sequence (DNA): TGTGCCAGTAGTATTAATCCTGAGCCCCACAATGAGCAGTTCTTC.

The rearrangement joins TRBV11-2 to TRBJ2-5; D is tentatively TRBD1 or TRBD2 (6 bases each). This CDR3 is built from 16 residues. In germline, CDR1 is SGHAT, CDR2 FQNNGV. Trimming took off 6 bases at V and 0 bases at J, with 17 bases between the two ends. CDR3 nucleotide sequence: TGTGCCAGCAGGGCCGGTAGGGGGGCCAACCAAGAGACCCAGTACTTC. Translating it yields CASRAGRGANQETQYF.

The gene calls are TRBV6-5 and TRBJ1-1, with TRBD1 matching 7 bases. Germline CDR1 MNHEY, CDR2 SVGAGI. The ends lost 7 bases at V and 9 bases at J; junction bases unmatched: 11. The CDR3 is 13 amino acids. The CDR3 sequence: CASTPSGQPKAFF. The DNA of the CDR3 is TGTGCCAGCACCCCCTCGGGACAGCCGAAAGCTTTCTTT.

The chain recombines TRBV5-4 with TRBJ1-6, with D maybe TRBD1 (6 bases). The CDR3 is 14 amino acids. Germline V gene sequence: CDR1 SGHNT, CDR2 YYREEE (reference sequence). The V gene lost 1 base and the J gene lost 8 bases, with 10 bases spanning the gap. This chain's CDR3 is CASSLQGIDSPLHF. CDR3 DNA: TGTGCCAGCAGCTTGCAGGGGATAGATTCACCCCTCCACTTT.

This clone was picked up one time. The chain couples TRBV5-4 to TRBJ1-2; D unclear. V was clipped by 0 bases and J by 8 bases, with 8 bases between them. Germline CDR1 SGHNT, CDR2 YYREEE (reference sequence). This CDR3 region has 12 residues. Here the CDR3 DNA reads TGTGCCAGCAGCTTGGAGGAGGGCGGCTACACCTTC. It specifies CASSLEEGGYTF.

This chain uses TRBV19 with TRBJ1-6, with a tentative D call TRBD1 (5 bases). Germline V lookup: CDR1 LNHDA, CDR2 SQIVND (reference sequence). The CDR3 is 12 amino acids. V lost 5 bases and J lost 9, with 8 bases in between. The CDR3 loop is CASSLGVSPLHF. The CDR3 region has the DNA TGTGCCAGTAGTTTGGGGGTTTCACCCCTCCACTTT.

In DNA form, the CDR3 reads TGTGCCAGCAGTGAAAGGACTAGCGGGGCCTACGAGCAGTACTTC. This codes for CASSERTSGAYEQYF. The chain combines TRBV6-1 with TRBJ2-7; 12 nucleotides agree with TRBD2. Unmatched junction bases numbered 1, after V lost 2 bases and J lost 2 bases. The CDR3 runs 15 residues. Germline V gene data show CDR1 as MNHNS and CDR2 as SASEGT.

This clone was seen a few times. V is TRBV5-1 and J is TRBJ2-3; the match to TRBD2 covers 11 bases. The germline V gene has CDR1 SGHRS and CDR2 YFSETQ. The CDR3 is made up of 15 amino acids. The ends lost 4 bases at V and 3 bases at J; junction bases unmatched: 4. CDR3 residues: CASSATSGDTDTQYF. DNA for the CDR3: TGCGCCAGCAGCGCGACTAGCGGGGATACAGATACGCAGTATTTT.

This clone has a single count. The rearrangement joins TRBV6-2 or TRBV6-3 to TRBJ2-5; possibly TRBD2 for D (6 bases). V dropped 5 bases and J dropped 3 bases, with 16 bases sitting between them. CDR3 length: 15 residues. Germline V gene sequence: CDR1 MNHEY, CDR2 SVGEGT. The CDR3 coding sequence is TGTGCCAGCAGTACCCCCCGTAGCGGCAAAGAGACCCAGTACTTC. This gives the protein CASSTPRSGKETQYF.

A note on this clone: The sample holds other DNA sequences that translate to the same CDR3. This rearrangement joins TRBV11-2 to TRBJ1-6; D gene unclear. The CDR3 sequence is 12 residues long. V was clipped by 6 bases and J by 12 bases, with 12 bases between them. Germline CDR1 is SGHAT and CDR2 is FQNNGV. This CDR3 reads CASSLSPVPLHF. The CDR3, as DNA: TGTGCCAGCAGTTTATCACCGGTACCCCTCCACTTT. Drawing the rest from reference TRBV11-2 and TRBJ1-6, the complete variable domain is EAGVAQSPRYKIIEKRQSVAFWCNPISGHATLYWYQQILGQGPKLLIQFQNNGVVDDSQLPKDRFSAERLKGVDSTLKIQPAKLEDSAVYLCASSLSPVPLHFGNGTRLTVT.

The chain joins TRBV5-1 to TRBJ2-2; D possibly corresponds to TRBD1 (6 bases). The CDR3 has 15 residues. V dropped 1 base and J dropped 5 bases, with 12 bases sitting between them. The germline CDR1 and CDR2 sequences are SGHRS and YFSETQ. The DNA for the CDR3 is TGCGCCAGCAGCTTGCGGCAGGGGAATACCGGGGAGCTGTTTTTT. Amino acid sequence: CASSLRQGNTGELFF.

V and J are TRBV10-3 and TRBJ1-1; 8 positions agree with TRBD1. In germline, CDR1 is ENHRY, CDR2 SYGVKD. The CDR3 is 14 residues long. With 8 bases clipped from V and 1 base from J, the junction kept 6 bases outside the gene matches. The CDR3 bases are TGTGCCATCGACCAGGGACAGGCGAACACTGAAGCTTTCTTT. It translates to CAIDQGQANTEAFF.

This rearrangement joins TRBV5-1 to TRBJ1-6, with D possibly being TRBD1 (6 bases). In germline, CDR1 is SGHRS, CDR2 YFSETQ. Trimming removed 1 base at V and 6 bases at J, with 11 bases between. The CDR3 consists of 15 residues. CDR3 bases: TGCGCCAGCAGCTTGATAGGGGGAGGTAATTCACCCCTCCACTTT. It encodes CASSLIGGGNSPLHF. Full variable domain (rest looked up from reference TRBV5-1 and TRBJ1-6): KAGVTQTPRYLIKTRGQQVTLSCSPISGHRSVSWYQQTPGQGLQFLFEYFSETQRNKGNFPGRFSGRQFSNSRSEMNVSTLELGDSALYLCASSLIGGGNSPLHFGNGTRLTVT.

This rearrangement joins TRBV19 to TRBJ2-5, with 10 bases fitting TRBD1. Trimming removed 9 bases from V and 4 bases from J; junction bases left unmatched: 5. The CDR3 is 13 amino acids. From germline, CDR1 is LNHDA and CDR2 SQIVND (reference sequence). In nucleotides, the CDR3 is TGTGCCAGCAGGGACAGGGGACGAGAGACCCAGTACTTC. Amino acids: CASRDRGRETQYF. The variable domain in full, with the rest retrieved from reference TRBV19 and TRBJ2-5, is DGGITQSPKYLFRKEGQNVTLSCEQNLNHDAMYWYRQDPGQGLRLIYYSQIVNDFQKGDIAEGYSVSREKKESFPLTVTSAQKNPTAFYLCASRDRGRETQYFGPGTRLLVL.

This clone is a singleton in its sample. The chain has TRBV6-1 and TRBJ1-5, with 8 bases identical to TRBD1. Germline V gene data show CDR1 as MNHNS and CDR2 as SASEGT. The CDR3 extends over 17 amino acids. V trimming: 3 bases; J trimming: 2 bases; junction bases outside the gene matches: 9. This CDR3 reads CASSDPDRVLGNQPQHF. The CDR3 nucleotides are TGTGCCAGCAGTGACCCGGACAGGGTTCTTGGCAATCAGCCCCAGCATTTT.

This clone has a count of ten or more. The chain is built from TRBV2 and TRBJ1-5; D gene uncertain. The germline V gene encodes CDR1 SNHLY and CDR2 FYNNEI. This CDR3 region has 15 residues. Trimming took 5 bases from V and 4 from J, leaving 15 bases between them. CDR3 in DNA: TGTGCCAGCAGTACCTCACAAGGGCCTAATCAGCCCCAGCATTTT. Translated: CASSTSQGPNQPQHF.

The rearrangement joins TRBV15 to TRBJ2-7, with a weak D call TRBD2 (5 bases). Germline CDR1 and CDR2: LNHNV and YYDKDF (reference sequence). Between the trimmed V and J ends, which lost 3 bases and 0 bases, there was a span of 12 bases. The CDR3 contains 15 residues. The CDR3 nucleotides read TGTGCCACCAGCAGGGCTGGGAGCCGCTCCTACGAGCAGTACTTC. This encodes CATSRAGSRSYEQYF.

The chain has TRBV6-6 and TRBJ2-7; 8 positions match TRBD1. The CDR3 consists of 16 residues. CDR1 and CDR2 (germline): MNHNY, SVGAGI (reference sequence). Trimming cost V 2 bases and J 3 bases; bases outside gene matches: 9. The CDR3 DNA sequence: TGTGCCAGCAGTTACCTAACACAGGGGGGAGTCTACGAGCAGTACTTC. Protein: CASSYLTQGGVYEQYF.

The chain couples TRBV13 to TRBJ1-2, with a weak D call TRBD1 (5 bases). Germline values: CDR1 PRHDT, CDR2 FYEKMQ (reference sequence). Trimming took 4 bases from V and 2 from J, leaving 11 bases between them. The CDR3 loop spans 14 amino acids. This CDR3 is CASSWGTGNYGYTF. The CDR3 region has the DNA TGTGCCAGCAGCTGGGGGACGGGAAACTATGGCTACACCTTC.

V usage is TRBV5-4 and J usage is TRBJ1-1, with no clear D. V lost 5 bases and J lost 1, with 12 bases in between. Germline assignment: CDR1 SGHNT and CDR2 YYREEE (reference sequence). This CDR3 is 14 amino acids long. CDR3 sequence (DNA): TGTGCCAGCAGTTTCCCCGACTGGAACACTGAAGCTTTCTTT. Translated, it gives CASSFPDWNTEAFF. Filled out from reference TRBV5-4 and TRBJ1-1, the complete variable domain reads ETGVTQSPTHLIKTRGQQVTLRCSSQSGHNTVSWYQQALGQGPQFIFQYYREEENGRGNFPPRFSGLQFPNYSSELNVNALELDDSALYLCASSFPDWNTEAFFGQGTRLTVV.

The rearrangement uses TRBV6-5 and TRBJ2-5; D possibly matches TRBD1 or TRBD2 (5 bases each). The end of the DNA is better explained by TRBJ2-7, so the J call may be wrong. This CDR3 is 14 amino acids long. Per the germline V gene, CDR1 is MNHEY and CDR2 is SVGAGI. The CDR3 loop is CASSSPGPIYEQYF. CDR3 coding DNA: TGTGCCAGCAGCTCGCCGGGACCGATCTACGAGCAGTACTTC.

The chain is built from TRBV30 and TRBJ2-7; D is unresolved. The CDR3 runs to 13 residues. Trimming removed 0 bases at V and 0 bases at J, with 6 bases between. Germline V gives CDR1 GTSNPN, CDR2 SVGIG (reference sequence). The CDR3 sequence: CAWSVGSSYEQYF. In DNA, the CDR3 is TGTGCCTGGAGTGTAGGGTCCTCCTACGAGCAGTACTTC.

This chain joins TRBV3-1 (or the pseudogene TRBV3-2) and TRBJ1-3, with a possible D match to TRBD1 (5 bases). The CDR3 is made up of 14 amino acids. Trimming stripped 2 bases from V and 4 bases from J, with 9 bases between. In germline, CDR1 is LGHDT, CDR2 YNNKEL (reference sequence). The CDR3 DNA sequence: TGTGCCAGCAGCCAACCAGGGCCAGGAAACACCATATATTTT. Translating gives CASSQPGPGNTIYF.